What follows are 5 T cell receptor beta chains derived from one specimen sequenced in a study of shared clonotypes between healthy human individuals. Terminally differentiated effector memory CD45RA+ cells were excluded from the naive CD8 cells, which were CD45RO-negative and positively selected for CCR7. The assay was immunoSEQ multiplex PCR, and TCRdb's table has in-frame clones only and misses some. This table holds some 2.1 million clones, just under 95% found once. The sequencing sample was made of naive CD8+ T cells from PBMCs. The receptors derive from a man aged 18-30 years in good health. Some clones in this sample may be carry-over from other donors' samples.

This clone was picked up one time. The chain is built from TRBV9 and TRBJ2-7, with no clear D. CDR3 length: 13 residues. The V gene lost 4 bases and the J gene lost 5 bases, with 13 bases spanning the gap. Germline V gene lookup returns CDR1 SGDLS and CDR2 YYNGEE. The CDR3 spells CASSPGARDEQYF. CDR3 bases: TGTGCCAGCAGCCCCGGTGCTCGGGACGAGCAGTACTTC.

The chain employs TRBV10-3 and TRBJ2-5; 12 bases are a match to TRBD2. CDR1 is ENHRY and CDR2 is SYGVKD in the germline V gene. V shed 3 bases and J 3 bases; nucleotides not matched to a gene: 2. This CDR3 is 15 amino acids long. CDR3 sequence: CAISDLAGGEETQYF. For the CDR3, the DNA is TGTGCCATCAGTGACCTAGCGGGAGGGGAAGAGACCCAGTACTTC.

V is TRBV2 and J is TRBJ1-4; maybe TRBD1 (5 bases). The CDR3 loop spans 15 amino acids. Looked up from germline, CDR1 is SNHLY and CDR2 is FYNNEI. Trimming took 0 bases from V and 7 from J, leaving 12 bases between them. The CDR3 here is CASSEAWGNREKLFF. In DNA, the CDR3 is TGTGCCAGCAGTGAAGCTTGGGGGAACCGTGAAAAACTGTTTTTT. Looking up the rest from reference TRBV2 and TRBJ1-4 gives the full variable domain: EPEVTQTPSHQVTQMGQEVILRCVPISNHLYFYWYRQILGQKVEFLVSFYNNEISEKSEIFDDQFSVERPDGSNFTLKIRSTKLEDSAMYFCASSEAWGNREKLFFGSGTQLSVL.

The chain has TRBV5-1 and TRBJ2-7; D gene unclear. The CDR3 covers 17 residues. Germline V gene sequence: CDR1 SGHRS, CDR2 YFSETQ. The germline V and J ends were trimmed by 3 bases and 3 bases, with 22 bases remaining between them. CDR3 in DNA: TGCGCCAGCAGCTCCGGACCCCCTGGACGGATGGACTACGAGCAGTACTTC. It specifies CASSSGPPGRMDYEQYF. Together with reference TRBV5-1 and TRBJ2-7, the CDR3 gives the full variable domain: KAGVTQTPRYLIKTRGQQVTLSCSPISGHRSVSWYQQTPGQGLQFLFEYFSETQRNKGNFPGRFSGRQFSNSRSEMNVSTLELGDSALYLCASSSGPPGRMDYEQYFGPGTRLTVT.

The CDR3: CASSSRLANEQFF. Here the CDR3 DNA reads TGTGCCAGCAGTTCGCGACTAGCCAATGAGCAGTTCTTC. The chain links TRBV27 to TRBJ2-1; 7 positions match TRBD2. Losses at the gene ends were 4 bases for V and 6 bases for J; bases not matched to a gene: 3. The CDR3 spans 13 residues. Germline loops: CDR1 MNHEY, CDR2 SMNVEV (reference sequence).